The rows below give T cell receptor beta chains drawn from one sample of a study of T cells in localized non-small cell lung cancer. Some clones are missing from TCRdb's copy, which holds only in-frame ones; the method was immunoSEQ multiplex PCR. This table has nearly 25,000 clones, approximately 92% appearing once. The source was peripheral blood, collected before any cancer treatment. The origin of the receptors is a man between 40 and 69 years old with stage III squamous cell lung carcinoma. CDR3s include the opening cysteine and the closing phenylalanine or tryptophan. D genes are given only for firm matches. Part of the rows lack a size; the others show once, few, many or a class for expanded clones.

size: NA; J: TRBJ2-3; length: 16; D: TRBD2; V: TRBV9; CDR3: CASSVVAGGGTDTQYF; DNA: TGTGCCAGCAGCGTAGTGGCGGGAGGTGGTACAGATACGCAGTATTTT
size: once; J: TRBJ2-3; length: 14; D: NA; V: TRBV7-2; CDR3: CASSLVLVQDTQYF; DNA: TGTGCCAGCAGCTTAGTGTTAGTCCAAGATACGCAGTATTTT
size: NA; J: TRBJ1-1; length: 15; D: NA; V: TRBV7-2; CDR3: CASSPTRVAGTEAFF; DNA: TGTGCCAGCAGCCCTACGAGGGTGGCCGGGACTGAAGCTTTCTTT
size: NA; J: TRBJ1-2; length: 15; D: NA; V: TRBV10-3; CDR3: CAISETDRSGGGYTF; DNA: TGTGCCATCAGTGAAACGGACCGCTCGGGCGGCGGCTACACCTTC
size: NA; J: TRBJ2-7; length: 17; D: NA; V: TRBV28; CDR3: CASSPPLGLLGSYEQYF; DNA: TGTGCCAGCAGTCCCCCCCTCGGACTTCTAGGTTCCTACGAGCAGTACTTC
size: NA; J: TRBJ1-1; length: 15; D: TRBD1; V: TRBV6-1; CDR3: CASSTQGGMNTEAFF; DNA: TGTGCCAGCAGTACCCAGGGGGGGATGAACACTGAAGCTTTCTTT
size: once; J: TRBJ2-1; length: 13; D: NA; V: TRBV4-2; CDR3: CASSQAAANEQFF; DNA: TGTGCCAGCAGCCAAGCGGCAGCCAATGAGCAGTTCTTC
size: NA; J: TRBJ1-2; length: 14; D: TRBD1; V: TRBV12-5; CDR3: CASGWDREWGGYTF; DNA: TGTGCTAGTGGCTGGGACAGGGAGTGGGGTGGCTACACCTTC
size: NA; J: TRBJ2-7; length: 14; D: NA; V: TRBV11-3; CDR3: CASSPRGGTYEQYF; DNA: TGTGCCAGCAGCCCCCGCGGTGGAACCTACGAGCAGTACTTC
size: NA; J: TRBJ2-3; length: 14; D: NA; V: TRBV5-1; CDR3: CASSLVRFTDTQYF; DNA: TGCGCCAGCAGCTTGGTCAGGTTCACAGATACGCAGTATTTT
size: NA; J: TRBJ1-6; length: 14; D: NA; V: TRBV7-9; CDR3: CASSFMGIFSPLHF; DNA: TGTGCCAGCAGCTTCATGGGCATATTCTCACCCCTCCACTTT
size: NA; J: TRBJ2-7; length: 15; D: TRBD1; V: TRBV18; CDR3: CASSPDRGSSYEQYF; DNA: TGTGCCAGCTCGCCGGACAGGGGTAGCTCCTACGAGCAGTACTTC
size: NA; J: TRBJ1-5; length: 14; D: NA; V: TRBV28; CDR3: CASSPPYSNQPQHF; DNA: TGTGCCAGCAGTCCTCCTTATAGCAATCAGCCCCAGCATTTT
size: NA; J: TRBJ2-3; length: 17; D: NA; V: TRBV4-2; CDR3: CASSQDPFRGKGDTQYF; DNA: TGTGCCAGCAGCCAAGATCCCTTCCGGGGGAAAGGCGATACGCAGTATTTT
size: NA; J: TRBJ2-1; length: 14; D: NA; V: TRBV15; CDR3: CATSRGPTGPWQFF; DNA: TGTGCCACCAGCAGAGGACCTACGGGGCCCTGGCAGTTCTTC
size: NA; J: TRBJ2-1; length: 15; D: TRBD2; V: TRBV19; CDR3: CASSISLAGGHEQFF; DNA: TGTGCCAGTAGTATAAGTCTAGCGGGGGGGCATGAGCAGTTCTTC